The 30 T cell receptor beta chains presented below share a single source sample, sequenced in a study of T cell responses to AZD1222 COVID-19 vaccine. Using immunoSEQ multiplex PCR, the repertoire was profiled, and TCRdb retains in-frame clones only, with some absent. The repertoire holds around 110,000 clones, with about 90% as singletons. This specimen consisted of peripheral blood, obtained 28 days after the second AZD1222 dose. Every receptor here comes from an adult who received the AZD1222 COVID-19 vaccine.

The chain is built from TRBV6-5 and TRBJ1-3, with no clear D. The V and J ends lost 7 bases and 0 bases respectively, with 10 bases between them. This CDR3 has 14 residues. From germline, CDR1 is MNHEY and CDR2 SVGAGI. The DNA of the CDR3 is TGTGCCAGCATGCAGACAAGCTCTGGAAACACCATATATTTT. Translation gives CASMQTSSGNTIYF.

Turning to this clone: An end of the junction differs from the germline gene, which may be a read error. The genes are TRBV2 and TRBJ2-7; 7 positions match TRBD2. Germline V lookup: CDR1 SNHLY, CDR2 FYNNEI. The CDR3 contains 15 residues. CDR3 nucleotides: TGTGCCAGCAGTAAAGCGGCGGGAGTGATCTACGAGCAGTACTTC. It yields the protein CASSKAAGVIYEQYF. Based on the CDR3 plus reference TRBV2 and TRBJ2-7, the full variable domain is EPEVTQTPSHQVTQMGQEVILRCVPISNHLYFYWYRQILGQKVEFLVSFYNNEISEKSEIFDDQFSVERPDGSNFTLKIRSTKLEDSAMYFCASSKAAGVIYEQYFGPGTRLTVT.

V is TRBV19 and J is TRBJ2-1; D uncertain. Germline V CDR1 and CDR2: LNHDA, SQIVND (reference sequence). The ends were cut back, 7 bases at V and 0 bases at J, with 10 bases in the middle. There are 14 residues in the CDR3. The CDR3 nucleotides are TGTGCCAGTACCCCCGGTAACTCCTACAATGAGCAGTTCTTC. This sequence encodes CASTPGNSYNEQFF.

The J gene is TRBJ1-5, the V gene TRBV6-5; no reliable D call. Trimming pared 4 bases from V and 7 bases from J, leaving 8 bases between. The germline gives CDR1 MNHEY, CDR2 SVGAGI. The CDR3 sequence is 12 residues long. CDR3 residues: CASSFEGQPQHF. The CDR3 nucleotides are TGTGCCAGCAGTTTTGAAGGACAGCCCCAGCATTTT.

This chain connects TRBV9 to TRBJ2-3; the D is unclear. V dropped 4 bases and J dropped 5 bases, with 14 bases sitting between them. Germline V gene sequence: CDR1 SGDLS, CDR2 YYNGEE. There are 14 residues in the CDR3. In DNA, the CDR3 is TGTGCCAGCAGCACCGGACCACCTATAGATACGCAGTATTTT. It is translated as CASSTGPPIDTQYF. Supplemented by reference TRBV9 and TRBJ2-3, the full variable domain reads DSGVTQTPKHLITATGQRVTLRCSPRSGDLSVYWYQQSLDQGLQFLIQYYNGEERAKGNILERFSAQQFPDLHSELNLSSLELGDSALYFCASSTGPPIDTQYFGPGTRLTVL.

J is TRBJ2-5 and V is TRBV18; no reliable D call. Trimming cost V 1 base and J 4 bases, with 4 bases left between them. Germline V gene sequence: CDR1 KGHSH, CDR2 LQKENI. The CDR3 is 12 residues long. The CDR3 spells CASSPQRETQYF. CDR3 bases: TGTGCCAGCTCACCACAGAGAGAGACCCAGTACTTC.

The chain links TRBV30 to TRBJ1-4, with no clear D. The CDR3 covers 13 residues. V dropped 7 bases and J dropped 5 bases, with 14 bases sitting between them. CDR1 is GTSNPN, CDR2 SVGIG, per germline (reference sequence). The CDR3 DNA sequence: TGTGCCTCCGGCCCTCGTCTAAATGAAAAACTGTTTTTT. Residues: CASGPRLNEKLFF.

V and J are TRBV9 and TRBJ1-2, with 7 bases fitting TRBD1. The junction had 5 bases not matched to a gene; V was cut back by 0 bases and J by 6 bases. Germline CDR1 reads SGDLS; CDR2 reads YYNGEE. CDR3 length: 14 residues. CDR3 in amino acids: CASSVDGTAHGYTF. The CDR3 DNA reads as TGTGCCAGCAGCGTAGATGGGACAGCCCATGGCTACACCTTC.

V gene TRBV5-1 combines with J gene TRBJ2-1, with TRBD2 matching 7 bases. The CDR3 loop spans 15 amino acids. The germline gives CDR1 SGHRS, CDR2 YFSETQ. With V trimmed by 0 bases and J by 7 bases, 7 bases remained unmatched. The CDR3 protein is CASSLVGEGRNEQFF. DNA of the CDR3: TGCGCCAGCAGCTTGGTAGGGGAGGGCCGGAATGAGCAGTTCTTC.

V and J are TRBV27 and TRBJ2-1, with 7 bases matching TRBD2. Per germline, CDR1 MNHEY and CDR2 SMNVEV (reference sequence). This CDR3 has 17 residues. J gave up 3 bases and V 5 bases, and 13 bases lay outside the gene matches. CDR3 coding DNA: TGTGCCAGCAGTCCCTCCCTGAGGAGCGGGGACTACAATGAGCAGTTCTTC. Amino acid sequence: CASSPSLRSGDYNEQFF.

The chain couples TRBV7-2 to TRBJ1-1; 7 positions agree with TRBD1. V was clipped by 1 base and J by 11 bases; unmatched bases: 7. Germline-derived CDR1 and CDR2 are SGHTA and FQGNSA. This CDR3 has 13 amino acids. CDR3 sequence: CASSLGGTASAFF. The CDR3 coding sequence is TGTGCCAGCAGCTTAGGGGGGACAGCGAGCGCTTTCTTT.

CDR3 in amino acids: CATSSNRGLNTIYF. The CDR3 DNA reads as TGTGCCACCAGCTCGAACAGGGGTCTTAACACCATATATTTT. This chain links TRBV15 with TRBJ1-3; 7 bases match TRBD1. The CDR3 has 14 residues. CDR1 is LNHNV, CDR2 YYDKDF, per germline (reference sequence). With V trimmed by 5 bases and J by 7 bases, 8 bases remained unmatched.

The DNA of the CDR3 is TGTGCCAGCAGCTTAATGTGGTCGGAGTTGAACACTGAAGCTTTCTTT. This gives the protein CASSLMWSELNTEAFF. J is TRBJ1-1 and V is TRBV11-1; no clear D gene. Per germline, CDR1 SGHAT and CDR2 FQDESV (reference sequence). V lost 2 bases and J 0 bases, leaving 13 bases between the germline ends. CDR3 length equals 16 residues.

The J gene is TRBJ1-1, the V gene TRBV9, with D hard to call. From germline, CDR1 is SGDLS and CDR2 YYNGEE. The length of the CDR3 is 13 residues. With 3 bases removed from V and 6 bases from J, the gap between germline ends came to 12 bases. The CDR3 bases are TGTGCCAGCAGCGCCACGATGTACGCTGAAGCTTTCTTT. Its translation is CASSATMYAEAFF.

About this clone itself: Germline and junction disagree at one end, which may indicate a read error. The V gene is TRBV11-3, the J gene TRBJ2-1; D call uncertain. CDR3 size: 11 residues. Looked up from germline, CDR1 is SGHNT and CDR2 is YENEEA. This chain's CDR3 is CASSSSNEQFF. The CDR3 DNA follows: TGTGCCAGCAGCTCCTCCAATGAGCAGTTCTTC.

V gene TRBV2 combines with J gene TRBJ1-2; perhaps TRBD1 as D (6 bases). Germline-derived CDR1 and CDR2 are SNHLY and FYNNEI. V lost 3 bases, J lost 5 bases, and 13 bases lay in between. This CDR3 contains 14 residues. The CDR3 region is CASSEARGLYGYTF. CDR3 DNA sequence: TGTGCCAGCAGTGAGGCCAGGGGATTGTATGGCTACACCTTC.

The chain recombines TRBV29-1 with TRBJ1-6; 10 nucleotides line up with TRBD1. V lost 6 bases, J lost 6 bases, and 2 bases stayed unmatched. CDR3 length: 13 residues. From germline, CDR1 is SQVTM and CDR2 ANQGSEA. The DNA of the CDR3 is TGCAGCGTCTGGACAGGGGGTAATTCACCCCTCCACTTT. It codes for CSVWTGGNSPLHF.

V usage is TRBV27 and J usage is TRBJ2-1; D call uncertain. CDR1 and CDR2 from the germline V gene are MNHEY and SMNVEV (reference sequence). The CDR3 length is 17 residues. With 2 bases removed from V and 0 bases from J, the gap between germline ends came to 14 bases. The CDR3 region has the DNA TGTGCCAGCAGTTTAAGCGCCAGTTTAAGCTCCTACAATGAGCAGTTCTTC. It translates to CASSLSASLSSYNEQFF.

V gene TRBV11-3 combines with J gene TRBJ2-3, with D possibly matching TRBD2 (6 bases). V lost 1 base and J lost 1, with 12 bases in between. Germline CDR1 is SGHNT and CDR2 is YENEEA. This CDR3 comprises 16 residues. CDR3 sequence (DNA): TGTGCCAGCAGCTTAGGTGATAGCGGAGGCACAGATACGCAGTATTTT. This gives the protein CASSLGDSGGTDTQYF.

This chain joins TRBV5-6 and TRBJ2-7, with D possibly being TRBD2 (6 bases). The CDR3 sequence is 12 residues long. Trimming took off 2 bases at V and 3 bases at J, with 6 bases between the two ends. Germline CDR1 reads SGHDT; CDR2 reads YYEEEE. In DNA, the CDR3 is TGTGCCAGCAGCTTCGGGGGCTACGAGCAGTACTTC. Residues: CASSFGGYEQYF.

The chain is built from TRBV9 and TRBJ1-1; the D is unclear. The CDR3 is 13 residues long. V dropped 0 bases and J dropped 3 bases, with 6 bases sitting between them. The germline CDR1 and CDR2 sequences are SGDLS and YYNGEE. The CDR3 region is CASSVGSYTEAFF. The CDR3 DNA is TGTGCCAGCAGCGTAGGGTCGTACACTGAAGCTTTCTTT. Together with reference TRBV9 and TRBJ1-1, the CDR3 gives the full variable domain: DSGVTQTPKHLITATGQRVTLRCSPRSGDLSVYWYQQSLDQGLQFLIQYYNGEERAKGNILERFSAQQFPDLHSELNLSSLELGDSALYFCASSVGSYTEAFFGQGTRLTVV.

In regard to this clone: Additional DNA sequences in this sample encode the identical CDR3. J is TRBJ2-5 and V is TRBV7-9; D remains ambiguous. The CDR3 length is 11 residues. With 5 bases removed from V and 4 bases from J, the gap between germline ends came to 5 bases. Germline V lookup: CDR1 SEHNR, CDR2 FQNEAQ (reference sequence). CDR3 in amino acids: CASSPGETQYF. CDR3 DNA sequence: TGTGCCAGCAGCCCCGGAGAGACCCAGTACTTC.

Here the CDR3 DNA reads TGTGCCTGGAGTAGTGGGGGCGGGGGACAAGAGACCCAGTACTTC. Amino acid sequence: CAWSSGGGGQETQYF. The rearrangement links TRBV30 to TRBJ2-5, with D possibly matching TRBD2 (7 bases). V was cut by 2 bases and J by 2 bases, with 15 bases left in between. This CDR3 is 15 amino acids long. CDR1 GTSNPN and CDR2 SVGIG come from the germline V gene (reference sequence).

The rearrangement joins TRBV27 to TRBJ2-1, with 7 bases aligning to TRBD2. CDR1 MNHEY and CDR2 SMNVEV come from the germline V gene (reference sequence). The CDR3 is made up of 13 amino acids. J was trimmed by 9 bases and V by 4 bases; bases with no gene match: 6. The DNA of the CDR3 is TGTGCCAGCAGTTCCGTTTGGACTAGTGAGCAGTTCTTC. Its protein is CASSSVWTSEQFF.

The rearrangement links TRBV4-2 to TRBJ2-3; D is possibly TRBD1 (5 bases). Deletions cut 3 bases from V and 0 bases from J, with 10 bases between. This CDR3 contains 15 residues. CDR1 is LGHNA, CDR2 YNFKEQ, per germline. CDR3 in amino acids: CASSQGLGSTDTQYF. CDR3 DNA: TGTGCCAGCAGCCAGGGGCTGGGGAGCACAGATACGCAGTATTTT.

The CDR3 region has the DNA TGTGCCAGCAGTGCCGATCTAGGGGCCTACGAGCAGTACTTC. Translating it yields CASSADLGAYEQYF. The chain recombines TRBV2 with TRBJ2-7; D might be TRBD1 (5 bases). V lost 4 bases and J 2 bases, leaving 12 bases between the germline ends. Germline loops: CDR1 SNHLY, CDR2 FYNNEI. The CDR3 sequence is 14 residues long.

This sequence joins TRBV28 and TRBJ1-2, with D possibly matching TRBD1 (6 bases). Trimming took off 6 bases at V and 5 bases at J, with 13 bases between the two ends. The germline gives CDR1 MDHEN, CDR2 SYDVKM. The length of the CDR3 is 13 residues. The CDR3 region has the DNA TGTGCCAGCAGCCGCGACAGGATTTATGGCTACACCTTC. Translation: CASSRDRIYGYTF.

The V call is TRBV30, the J call TRBJ2-7; TRBD1 is a possible D gene (7 bases). This CDR3 contains 15 residues. Germline CDR1 and CDR2: GTSNPN and SVGIG (reference sequence). V gave up 4 bases and J gave up 0 bases, with 16 bases separating them. As DNA, the CDR3 is TGTGCCTGGACTCAGGGGGGTAGTTTCTCCTACGAGCAGTACTTC. This translates into CAWTQGGSFSYEQYF.

The J gene is TRBJ2-1, the V gene TRBV7-3; D not certain. This CDR3 has 15 amino acids. Trimming took 5 bases from V and 4 from J, leaving 15 bases between them. The germline V gene has CDR1 SGHTA and CDR2 FQGTGA. CDR3 sequence: CASSPRSDAYNEQFF. The CDR3 nucleotides read TGTGCCAGCAGCCCTCGATCGGACGCTTACAATGAGCAGTTCTTC.

The chain has TRBV28 and TRBJ1-5; D might be TRBD1 (5 bases). Trimming took 6 bases from V and 3 from J, leaving 12 bases between them. This CDR3 is built from 14 residues. The germline gives CDR1 MDHEN, CDR2 SYDVKM. The CDR3 region is CASRIQGNNQPQHF. The CDR3 bases are TGTGCCAGCAGAATCCAGGGAAACAATCAGCCCCAGCATTTT.